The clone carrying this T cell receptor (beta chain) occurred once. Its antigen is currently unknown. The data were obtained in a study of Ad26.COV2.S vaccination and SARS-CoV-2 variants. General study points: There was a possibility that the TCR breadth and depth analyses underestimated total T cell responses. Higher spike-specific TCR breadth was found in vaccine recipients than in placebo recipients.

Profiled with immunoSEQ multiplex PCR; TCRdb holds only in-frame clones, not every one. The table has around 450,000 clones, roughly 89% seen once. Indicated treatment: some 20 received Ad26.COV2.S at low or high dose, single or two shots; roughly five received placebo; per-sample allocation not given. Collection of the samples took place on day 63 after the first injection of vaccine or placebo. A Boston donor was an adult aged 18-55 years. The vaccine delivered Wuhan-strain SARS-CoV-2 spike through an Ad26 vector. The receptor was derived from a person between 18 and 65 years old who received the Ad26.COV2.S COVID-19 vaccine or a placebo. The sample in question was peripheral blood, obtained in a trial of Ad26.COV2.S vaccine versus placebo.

This chain's CDR3 is CASSVGPPGGNTIYF. CDR3 nucleotide sequence: TGTGCCAGCAGCGTAGGACCTCCGGGAGGAAACACCATATATTTT. The chain uses TRBV9 and TRBJ1-3; D is unresolved. The germline V and J ends were trimmed by 0 bases and 4 bases, with 11 bases remaining between them. The CDR3 covers 15 residues. The germline V gene encodes CDR1 SGDLS and CDR2 YYNGEE.